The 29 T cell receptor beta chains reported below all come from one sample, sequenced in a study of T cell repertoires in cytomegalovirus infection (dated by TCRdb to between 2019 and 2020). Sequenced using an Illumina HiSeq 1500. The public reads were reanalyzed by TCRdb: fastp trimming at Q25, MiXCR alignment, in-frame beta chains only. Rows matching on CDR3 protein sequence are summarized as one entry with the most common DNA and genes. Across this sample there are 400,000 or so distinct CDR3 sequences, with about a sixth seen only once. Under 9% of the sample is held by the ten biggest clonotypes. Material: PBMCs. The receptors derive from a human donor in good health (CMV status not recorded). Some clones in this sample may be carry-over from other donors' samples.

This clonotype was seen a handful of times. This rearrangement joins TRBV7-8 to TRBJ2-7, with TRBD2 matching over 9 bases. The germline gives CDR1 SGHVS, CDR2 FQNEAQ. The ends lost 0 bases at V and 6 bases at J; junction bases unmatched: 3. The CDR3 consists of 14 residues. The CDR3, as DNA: TGTGCCAGCAGCTTAGCGGCTAGCGGGGCCGAGCAGTACTTC. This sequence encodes CASSLAASGAEQYF.

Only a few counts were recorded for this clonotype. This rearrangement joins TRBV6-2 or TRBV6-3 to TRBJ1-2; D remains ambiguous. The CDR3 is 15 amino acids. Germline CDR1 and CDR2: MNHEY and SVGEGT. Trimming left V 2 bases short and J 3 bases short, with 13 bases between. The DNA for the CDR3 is TGTGCCAGCAGTTACGTCCAGCGGGCAGACTATGGCTACACCTTC. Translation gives CASSYVQRADYGYTF.

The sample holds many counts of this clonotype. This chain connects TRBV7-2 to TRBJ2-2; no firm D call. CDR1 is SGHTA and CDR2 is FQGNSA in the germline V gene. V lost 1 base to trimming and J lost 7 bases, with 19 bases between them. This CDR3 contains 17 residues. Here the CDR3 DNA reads TGTGCCAGCAGCTTAGAAGGTCGGAAGCCCCGGAGCGGGGAGCTGTTTTTT. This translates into CASSLEGRKPRSGELFF.

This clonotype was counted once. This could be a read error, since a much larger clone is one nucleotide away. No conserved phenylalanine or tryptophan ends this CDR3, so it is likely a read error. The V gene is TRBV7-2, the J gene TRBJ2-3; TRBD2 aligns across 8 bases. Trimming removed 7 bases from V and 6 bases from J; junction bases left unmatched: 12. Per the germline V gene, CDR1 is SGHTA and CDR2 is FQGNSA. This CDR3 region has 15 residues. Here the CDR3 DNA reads TGTGCCAGCATAGGCCGGGAGGGCCCCTCGGATACGCAGTATTCT. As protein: CASIGREGPSDTQYS.

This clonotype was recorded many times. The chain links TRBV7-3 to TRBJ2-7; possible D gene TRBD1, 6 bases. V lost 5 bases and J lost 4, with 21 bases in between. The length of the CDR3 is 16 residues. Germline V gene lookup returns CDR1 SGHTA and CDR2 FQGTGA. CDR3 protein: CASSPHPTGQGYEQYF. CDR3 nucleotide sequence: TGTGCCAGCAGCCCCCACCCGACAGGACAAGGTTACGAGCAGTACTTC.

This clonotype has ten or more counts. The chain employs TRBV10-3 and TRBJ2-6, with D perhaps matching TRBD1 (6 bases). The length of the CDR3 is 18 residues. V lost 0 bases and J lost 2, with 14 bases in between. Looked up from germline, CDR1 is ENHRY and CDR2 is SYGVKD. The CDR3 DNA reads TGTGCCATCAGTGAGTCGAGAGAACCAGGGGCTGGGGCCAACGTCCTGACTTTC. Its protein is CAISESREPGAGANVLTF.

For the CDR3, the DNA is TGCAGCGTTGTCTTGGACAGGGCCACTGAAGCTTTCTTT. Translated, it gives CSVVLDRATEAFF. The rearrangement joins TRBV29-1 to TRBJ1-1; TRBD1 aligns across 8 bases. After removal of 4 bases from V and 4 bases from J, the junction contained 5 bases not matched to a gene. The germline V gene has CDR1 SQVTM and CDR2 ANQGSEA. The length of the CDR3 is 13 residues.

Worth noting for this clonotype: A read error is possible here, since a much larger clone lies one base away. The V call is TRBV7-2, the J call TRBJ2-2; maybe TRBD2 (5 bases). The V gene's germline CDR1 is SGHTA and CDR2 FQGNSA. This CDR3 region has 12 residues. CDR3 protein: CASSFNAGEQFF. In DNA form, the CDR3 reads TGTGCCAGCAGCTTTAACGCCGGGGAGCAGTTTTTT.

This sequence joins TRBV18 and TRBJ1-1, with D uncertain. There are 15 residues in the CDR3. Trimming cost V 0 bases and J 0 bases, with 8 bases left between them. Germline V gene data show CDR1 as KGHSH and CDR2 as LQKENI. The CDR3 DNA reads TGTGCCAGCTCACCACCCTCCAGGTTGAACACTGAAGCTTTCTTT. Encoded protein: CASSPPSRLNTEAFF.

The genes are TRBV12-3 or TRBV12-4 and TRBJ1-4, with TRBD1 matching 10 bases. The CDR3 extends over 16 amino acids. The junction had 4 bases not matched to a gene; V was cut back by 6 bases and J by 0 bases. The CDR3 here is CASRRTGGTTNEKLFF. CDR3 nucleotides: TGTGCCAGCAGAAGGACAGGGGGAACAACTAATGAAAAACTGTTTTTT.

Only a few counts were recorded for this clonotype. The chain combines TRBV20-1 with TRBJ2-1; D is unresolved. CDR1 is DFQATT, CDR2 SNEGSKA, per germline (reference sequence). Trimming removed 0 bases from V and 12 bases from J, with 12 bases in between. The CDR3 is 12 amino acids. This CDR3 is CSARDDHARQFF. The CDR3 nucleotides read TGCAGTGCTAGAGATGACCACGCGCGGCAGTTCTTC.

CDR3 protein: CSLRPGTSTDTQYF. The CDR3 nucleotides are TGCAGCTTACGACCCGGGACCTCCACAGATACGCAGTATTTT. This sequence joins TRBV29-1 and TRBJ2-3; D is possibly TRBD1 or TRBD2 (5 bases each). There are 14 residues in the CDR3. The V gene lost 8 bases and the J gene lost 2 bases, with 17 bases spanning the gap. Germline assignment: CDR1 SQVTM and CDR2 ANQGSEA.

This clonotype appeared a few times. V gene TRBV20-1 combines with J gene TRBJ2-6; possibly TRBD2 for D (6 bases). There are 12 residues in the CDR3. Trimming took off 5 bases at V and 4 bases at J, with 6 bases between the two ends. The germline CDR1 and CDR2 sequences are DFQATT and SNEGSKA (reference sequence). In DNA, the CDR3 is TGCAGTGCTGGGGGGGGGGCCAACGTCCTGACTTTC. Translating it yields CSAGGGANVLTF.

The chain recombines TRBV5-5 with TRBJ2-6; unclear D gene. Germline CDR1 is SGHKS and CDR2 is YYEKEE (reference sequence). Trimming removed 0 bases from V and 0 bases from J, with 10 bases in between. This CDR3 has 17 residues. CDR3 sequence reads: CASSLEYWGSGANVLTF. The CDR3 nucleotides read TGTGCCAGCAGCTTGGAATATTGGGGCTCTGGGGCCAACGTCCTGACTTTC.

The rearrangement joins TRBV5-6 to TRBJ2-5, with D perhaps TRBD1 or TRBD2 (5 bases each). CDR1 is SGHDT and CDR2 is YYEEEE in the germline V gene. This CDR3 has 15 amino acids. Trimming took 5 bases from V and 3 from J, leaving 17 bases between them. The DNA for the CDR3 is TGTGCCAGCAGTCCCTTGCGGGTAGGGGAAGAGACCCAGTACTTC. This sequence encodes CASSPLRVGEETQYF. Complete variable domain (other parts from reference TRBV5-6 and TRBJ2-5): DAGVTQSPTHLIKTRGQQVTLRCSPKSGHDTVSWYQQALGQGPQFIFQYYEEEERQRGNFPDRFSGHQFPNYSSELNVNALLLGDSALYLCASSPLRVGEETQYFGPGTRLLVL.

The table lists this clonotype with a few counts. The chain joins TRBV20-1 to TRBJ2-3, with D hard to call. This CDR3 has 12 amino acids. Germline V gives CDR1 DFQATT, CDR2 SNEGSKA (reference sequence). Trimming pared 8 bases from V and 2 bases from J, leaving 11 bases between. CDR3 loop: CSTSSATDTQYF. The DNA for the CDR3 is TGCAGTACATCGAGCGCCACAGATACGCAGTATTTT.

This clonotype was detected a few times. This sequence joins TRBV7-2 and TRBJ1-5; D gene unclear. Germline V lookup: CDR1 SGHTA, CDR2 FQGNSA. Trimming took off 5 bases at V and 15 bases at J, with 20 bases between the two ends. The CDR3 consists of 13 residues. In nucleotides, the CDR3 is TGTGCCAGCAGCCCTAGAGTTGAACAGTCCCGGCATTTT. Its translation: CASSPRVEQSRHF.

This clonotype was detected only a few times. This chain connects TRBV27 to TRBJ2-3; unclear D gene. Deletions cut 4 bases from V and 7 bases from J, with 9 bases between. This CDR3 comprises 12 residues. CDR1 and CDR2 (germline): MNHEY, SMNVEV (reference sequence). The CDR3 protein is CASSSPPYTQYF. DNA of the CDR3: TGTGCCAGCAGTTCCCCGCCCTATACGCAGTATTTT.

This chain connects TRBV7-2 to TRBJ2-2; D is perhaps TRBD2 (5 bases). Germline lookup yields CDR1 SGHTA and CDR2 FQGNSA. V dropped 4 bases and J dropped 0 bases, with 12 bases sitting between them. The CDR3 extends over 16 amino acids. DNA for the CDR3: TGTGCCAGCAGCTCGAGAGGGTTGTCGAACACCGGGGAGCTGTTTTTT. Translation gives CASSSRGLSNTGELFF.

CDR3 sequence: CASSPRSSGTGARNTIYF. CDR3 coding DNA: TGTGCCAGCAGCCCCAGATCCTCCGGGACAGGGGCGAGAAACACCATATATTTT. The V gene is TRBV3-1, the J gene TRBJ1-3, with TRBD1 matching over 10 bases. Per germline, CDR1 LGHDT and CDR2 YNNKEL (reference sequence). J gave up 5 bases and V 4 bases, and 14 bases lay outside the gene matches. CDR3 length: 18 residues.

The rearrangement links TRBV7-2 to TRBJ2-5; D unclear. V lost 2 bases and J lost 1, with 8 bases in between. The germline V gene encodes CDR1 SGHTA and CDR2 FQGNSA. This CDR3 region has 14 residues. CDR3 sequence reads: CASSLMRTQETQYF. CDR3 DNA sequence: TGTGCCAGCAGCTTAATGCGAACCCAAGAGACCCAGTACTTC. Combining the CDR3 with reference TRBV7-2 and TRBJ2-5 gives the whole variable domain GAGVSQSPSNKVTEKGKDVELRCDPISGHTALYWYRQSLGQGLEFLIYFQGNSAPDKSGLPSDRFSAERTGGSVSTLTIQRTQQEDSAVYLCASSLMRTQETQYFGPGTRLLVL.

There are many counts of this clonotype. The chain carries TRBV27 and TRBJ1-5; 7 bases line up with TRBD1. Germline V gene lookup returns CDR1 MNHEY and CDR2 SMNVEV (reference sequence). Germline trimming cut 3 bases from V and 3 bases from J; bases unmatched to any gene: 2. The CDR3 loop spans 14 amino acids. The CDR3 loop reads CASSLGQHNQPQHF. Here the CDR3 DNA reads TGTGCCAGCAGTTTGGGACAGCACAATCAGCCCCAGCATTTT.

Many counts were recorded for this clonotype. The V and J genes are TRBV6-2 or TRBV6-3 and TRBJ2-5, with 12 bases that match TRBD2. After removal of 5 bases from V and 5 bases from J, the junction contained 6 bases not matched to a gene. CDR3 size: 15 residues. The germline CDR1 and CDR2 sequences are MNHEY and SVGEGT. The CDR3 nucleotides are TGTGCCAGCAGTGAACTAGCGGGAGGTTCGGAGACCCAGTACTTC. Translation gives CASSELAGGSETQYF.

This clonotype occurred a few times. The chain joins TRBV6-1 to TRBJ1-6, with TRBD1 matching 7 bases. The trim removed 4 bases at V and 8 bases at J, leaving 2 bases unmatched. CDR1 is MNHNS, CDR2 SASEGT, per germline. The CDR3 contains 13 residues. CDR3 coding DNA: TGTGCCAGCAGTGGGACAGGTCATTCACCCCTCCACTTT. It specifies CASSGTGHSPLHF.

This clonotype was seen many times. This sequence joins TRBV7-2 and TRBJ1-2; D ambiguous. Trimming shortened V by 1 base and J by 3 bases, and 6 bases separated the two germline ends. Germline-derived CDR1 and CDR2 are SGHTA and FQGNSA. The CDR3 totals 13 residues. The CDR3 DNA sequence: TGTGCCAGCAGCTTAGAACGCGACTATGGCTACACCTTC. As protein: CASSLERDYGYTF.

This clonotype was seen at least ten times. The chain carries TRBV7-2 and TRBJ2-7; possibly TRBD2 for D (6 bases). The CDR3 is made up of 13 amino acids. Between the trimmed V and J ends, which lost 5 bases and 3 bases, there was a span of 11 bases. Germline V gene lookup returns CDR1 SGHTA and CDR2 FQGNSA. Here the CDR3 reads CASSRGLGYEQYF. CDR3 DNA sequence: TGTGCCAGCAGCCGGGGACTGGGCTACGAGCAGTACTTC. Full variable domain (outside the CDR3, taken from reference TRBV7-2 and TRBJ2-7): GAGVSQSPSNKVTEKGKDVELRCDPISGHTALYWYRQSLGQGLEFLIYFQGNSAPDKSGLPSDRFSAERTGGSVSTLTIQRTQQEDSAVYLCASSRGLGYEQYFGPGTRLTVT.

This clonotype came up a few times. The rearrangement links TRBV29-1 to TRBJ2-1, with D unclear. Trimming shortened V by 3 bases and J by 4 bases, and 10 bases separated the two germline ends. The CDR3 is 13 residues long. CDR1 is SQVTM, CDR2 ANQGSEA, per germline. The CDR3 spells CSVDLASYNEQFF. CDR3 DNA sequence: TGCAGCGTTGATTTGGCTAGTTACAATGAGCAGTTCTTC.

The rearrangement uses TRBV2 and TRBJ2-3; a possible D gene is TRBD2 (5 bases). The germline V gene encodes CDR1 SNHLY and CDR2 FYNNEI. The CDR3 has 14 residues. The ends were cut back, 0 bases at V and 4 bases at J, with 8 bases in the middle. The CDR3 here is CASSEAFGADTQYF. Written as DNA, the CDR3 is TGTGCCAGCAGTGAAGCGTTCGGGGCAGATACGCAGTATTTT.

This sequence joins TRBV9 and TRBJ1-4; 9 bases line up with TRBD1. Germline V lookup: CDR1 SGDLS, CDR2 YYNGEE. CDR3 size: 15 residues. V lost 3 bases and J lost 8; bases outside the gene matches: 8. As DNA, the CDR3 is TGTGCCAGCAGCGCGTACAGGGGGCTCGGAGAAAAACTGTTTTTT. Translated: CASSAYRGLGEKLFF. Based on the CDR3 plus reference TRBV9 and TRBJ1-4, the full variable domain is DSGVTQTPKHLITATGQRVTLRCSPRSGDLSVYWYQQSLDQGLQFLIQYYNGEERAKGNILERFSAQQFPDLHSELNLSSLELGDSALYFCASSAYRGLGEKLFFGSGTQLSVL.